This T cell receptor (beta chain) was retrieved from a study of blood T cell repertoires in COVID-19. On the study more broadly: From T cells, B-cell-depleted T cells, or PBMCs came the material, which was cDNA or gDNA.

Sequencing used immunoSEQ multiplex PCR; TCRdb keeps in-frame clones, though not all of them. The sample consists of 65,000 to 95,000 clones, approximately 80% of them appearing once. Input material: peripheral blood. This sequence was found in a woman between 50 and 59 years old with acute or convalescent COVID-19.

CDR3 protein: CASSLSYVGLYNEQFF. CDR3 sequence (DNA): TGTGCCAGCAGTTTATCGTACGTGGGACTCTACAATGAGCAGTTCTTC. The J gene is TRBJ2-1, the V gene TRBV27; weak D call: TRBD2 (6 bases). CDR1 is MNHEY and CDR2 is SMNVEV in the germline V gene (reference sequence). CDR3 size: 16 residues. Trimming shortened V by 0 bases and J by 3 bases, and 12 bases separated the two germline ends.